Listed below are T cell receptor beta chains from one sample, sequenced in a study of blood T cell repertoires in COVID-19. Method: immunoSEQ multiplex PCR; TCRdb's copy keeps in-frame clones and lacks some. The sample yields around 140,000 clones, more than 75% seen once. Sequenced input: PBMCs or T cells enriched from blood (not recorded which). All receptors come from a man between 60 and 70 years old who had recovered from COVID-19. The CDR3 runs from the conserved cysteine through the conserved F or W. Fields, in order: J gene, D gene, V gene, clone size, CDR3 DNA, CDR3 protein. D genes are given only for firm matches. Some rows have no size entry. The others give once, few or many, or a class for an expanded clone.

TRBJ2-7 - TRBV7-8 once TGTGCCAGCAGCTTATTGCCGGACAGAACATACGAGCAGTACTTC CASSLLPDRTYEQYF
TRBJ1-4 - TRBV10-2 - TGCGCCAGCAGCCACCCGACAGCTGAAAAACTGTTTTTT CASSHPTAEKLFF
TRBJ1-4 TRBD1 TRBV14 - TGTGCCAGCAGCGCGGGACAGGCAACTAATGAAAAACTGTTTTTT CASSAGQATNEKLFF
TRBJ2-4 TRBD1 TRBV19 - TGTGCCACCCGACCGACAGGGCTGGCCAAAAACATTCAGTACTTC CATRPTGLAKNIQYF
TRBJ2-1 TRBD2 TRBV18 - TGTGCCAGCTCACCTAGCGGGGGGGAGAACAATGAGCAGTTCTTC CASSPSGGENNEQFF
TRBJ2-7 TRBD2 TRBV5-4 few TGTGCCAGCGGGACTAGCGGACATGAAGAGCAGTACTTC CASGTSGHEEQYF
TRBJ2-3 TRBD2 TRBV28 - TGTGCCAGCACCTCCGCCGGGGGGACCTTAGATACGCAGTATTTT CASTSAGGTLDTQYF
TRBJ1-5 - TRBV2 - TGTGCCAGCAGTCGCGACGGGGTGGGGCCCCAGCATTTT CASSRDGVGPQHF
TRBJ2-7 - TRBV11-2 - TGTGCCAGCAGCCCGGGACAAGTCGCCTACGAGCAGTACTTC CASSPGQVAYEQYF
TRBJ2-1 TRBD2 TRBV14 - TGTGCCAGCAGCCAAACAGCGGGAGGGATCTATGAGCAGTTCTTC CASSQTAGGIYEQFF
TRBJ2-1 TRBD1 TRBV15 - TGTGCCACCAGCAGAGCCCAGGGGGCGGCATGGCAGTTCTTC CATSRAQGAAWQFF
TRBJ1-1 - TRBV3-1/TRBV3-2 - TGTGCCAGCAGCCAACCACAGGGCGAAGCTTTCTTT CASSQPQGEAFF
TRBJ2-7 TRBD2 TRBV28 - TGTGCCAACAGTCCTAGCGGGAGTCTCAGGGAGCAGTACTTC CANSPSGSLREQYF
TRBJ1-1 TRBD1 TRBV11-2 - TGTGCCAGCAGCTTCGGACAGGGGAGGAACACTGAAGCTTTCTTT CASSFGQGRNTEAFF
TRBJ1-2 - TRBV5-6 - TGTGCCAGCAGCTTATTAACACTAATACATTATGGCTACACCTTC CASSLLTLIHYGYTF
TRBJ1-6 TRBD1 TRBV28 many TGTGCCACCCTGGACAGGGAAAAGGTTTATAATTCACCCCTCCACTTT CATLDREKVYNSPLHF
TRBJ1-2 - TRBV6-5 - TGTGCCAGCAGTTACGCCGGGGGTAACTATGGCTACACCTTC CASSYAGGNYGYTF
TRBJ2-1 TRBD1 TRBV2 - TGTGCCAGCAGTGACCTGACAGGGGATGAGCAGTTCTTC CASSDLTGDEQFF
TRBJ2-2 TRBD1 TRBV5-1 - TGCGCCAGCAGCCGAGACAGGGCCCCGAACACCGGGGAGCTGTTTTTT CASSRDRAPNTGELFF
TRBJ2-7 TRBD2 TRBV5-1 - TGCGCCAGCAGCTTACTAGCGGGCGTCACCTACGAGCAGTACTTC CASSLLAGVTYEQYF
TRBJ2-5 TRBD2 TRBV3-1/TRBV3-2 - TGTGCCAGCAGCCCCCCCAGCGGGAGGGCAGTAGAGACCCAGTACTTC CASSPPSGRAVETQYF